This T cell receptor (beta chain) was retrieved from a study of cytomegalovirus exposure and HLA in healthy donors. In regard to this clone: Its antigen is not known.

It was with 60 Vbeta and 13 Jbeta primers that the PCR ran. Assay used: immunoSEQ multiplex PCR; TCRdb lists only in-frame clones, some missing. This table has about 160,000 clones, around 80% appearing once. Healthy bone marrow donors made up the donors. Whole-study results and caveats: Rarity held for most TCR sequences, but there were some public TCRs that occurred in many donors. Being productive about 90% or about 30% of the time was typical of most TCR beta V segments in an earlier analysis. A classifier reportedly called cytomegalovirus status with high sensitivity and specificity.

This CDR3 is 16 amino acids long. The V gene lost 4 bases and the J gene lost 5 bases, with 19 bases spanning the gap. Germline V lookup: CDR1 SGDLS, CDR2 YYNGEE. This TCR was recovered from a woman aged 25-40 years in good health and CMV-seropositive. Sequenced: PBMCs. The chain combines TRBV9 with TRBJ2-1; maybe TRBD1 (6 bases). As DNA, the CDR3 is TGTGCCAGCAGCTCCCCCAGGGGAAATGCAGACAATGAGCAGTTCTTC. Translation gives CASSSPRGNADNEQFF.